The entry that follows covers one TCR beta chain sequence. The data were obtained in a study of human T cells and chemical hapten exposure. Study details: After 6 days, upper back 0.01% DPC patch tests were scored.

Time point of the sample: patch test 1, 2 weeks after DPC sensitization. Indicated treatment: therapeutic diphenylcyclopropenone sensitization with weekly scalp DPC. TCRdb used MiXCR to reprocess the RACE reads, holding one entry per CDR3 protein. The sample yields some 190,000 distinct CDR3 sequences, 20% to 25% seen once. Per germline, CDR1 SGHTA and CDR2 FQGTGA. V dropped 3 bases and J dropped 6 bases, with 15 bases sitting between them. The CDR3 loop spans 15 amino acids. The sequencing here drew on whole blood, taken in connection with sensitization to the hapten diphenylcyclopropenone (DPC). V is TRBV7-3 and J is TRBJ2-1; D unclear. This clonotype was sampled from a woman aged 45-65 years with alopecia areata. Some clones in this sample may be carry-over from other donors' samples. CDR3 nucleotide sequence: TGTGCCAGCAGCTTGACTGTCTCGAATTCCAATGAGCAGTTCTTC. This gives the protein CASSLTVSNSNEQFF.